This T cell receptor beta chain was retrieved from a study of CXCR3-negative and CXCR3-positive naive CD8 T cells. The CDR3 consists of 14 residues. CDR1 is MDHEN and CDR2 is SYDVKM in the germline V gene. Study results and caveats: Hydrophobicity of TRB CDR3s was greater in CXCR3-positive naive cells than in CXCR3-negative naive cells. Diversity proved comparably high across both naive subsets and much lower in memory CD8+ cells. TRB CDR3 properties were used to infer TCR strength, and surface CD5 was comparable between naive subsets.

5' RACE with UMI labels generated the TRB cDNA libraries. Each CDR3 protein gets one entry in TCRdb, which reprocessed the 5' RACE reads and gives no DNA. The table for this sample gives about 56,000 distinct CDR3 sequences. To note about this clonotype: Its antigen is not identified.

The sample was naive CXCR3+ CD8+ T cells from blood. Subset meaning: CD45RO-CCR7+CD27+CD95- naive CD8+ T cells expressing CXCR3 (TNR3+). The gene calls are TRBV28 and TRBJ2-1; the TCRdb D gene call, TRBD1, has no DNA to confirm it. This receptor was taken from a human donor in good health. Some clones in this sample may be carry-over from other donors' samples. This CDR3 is CASSFTGDYDEQFF.